Given below is one T cell receptor beta chain in context. Data came from immunoSEQ multiplex PCR; TCRdb stores just in-frame clones and leaves some out. The sample carries 65,000 to 95,000 clones, 80% to 90% recorded once. This CDR3 has 17 residues. The germline gives CDR1 SGDLS, CDR2 YYNGEE. V shed 3 bases and J shed 10 bases, with 23 bases lying between them. The data derive from a study of technical replicates of blood from several donors. This clonotype was obtained from a human donor in good health. Some clones in this sample may be carry-over from other donors' samples. The specimen was PBMCs. This chain links TRBV9 with TRBJ1-6, with D tentatively TRBD1 (6 bases). DNA of the CDR3: TGTGCCAGCAGCGAGGGGGGGCGCGGGGATATTCGATCACCCCTCCACTTT. Translation: CASSEGGRGDIRSPLHF. Supplemented by reference TRBV9 and TRBJ1-6, the full variable domain reads DSGVTQTPKHLITATGQRVTLRCSPRSGDLSVYWYQQSLDQGLQFLIQYYNGEERAKGNILERFSAQQFPDLHSELNLSSLELGDSALYFCASSEGGRGDIRSPLHFGNGTRLTVT.